A selection of T cell receptor beta chains follows, all from one sample in a study of memory CD4+ T cells and cytomegalovirus serostatus. Clones were read by immunoSEQ multiplex PCR, and TCRdb kept only the in-frame ones, dropping some. The sample holds over 65,000 clones; 60% to 85% are singletons and the top ten take roughly 5%. The specimen sequenced was memory CD4+ T cells from blood. Every receptor here comes from an adult in good health and CMV-seropositive. The conserved cysteine and the conserved F or W are not part of the CDR3 here. Fields, in order: clone size, J gene, V gene, D gene, CDR3 protein. The D gene is left open where the match is weak. Clone size appears in some rows only: once, few, many, or a class for an expanded clone.

NA,TRBJ1-4,TRBV28,NA,ASFTRGEKLF
NA,TRBJ2-7,TRBV19,TRBD1,ASSAGTASSYEQY
many,TRBJ1-2,TRBV6-5,TRBD1,ASRSPGQGYGYT
NA,TRBJ1-1,TRBV28,NA,ASSSLPQGMNTEAF
NA,TRBJ1-5,TRBV2,NA,ASGKGGAQPQH
NA,TRBJ1-2,TRBV5-1,TRBD1,ASSQRTGPDGYT
NA,TRBJ1-1,TRBV28,NA,ASSFKTEAF
few,TRBJ1-1,TRBV10-3,NA,AISESQNSQAF
NA,TRBJ2-6,TRBV28,NA,ASRFGARGGANVLT
NA,TRBJ2-3,TRBV28,NA,ASSPARGAGPGYTQY
NA,TRBJ2-5,TRBV28,NA,ASSAGQPGNSQY
NA,TRBJ2-3,TRBV7-2,NA,ASSLQVRPDTQY
NA,TRBJ2-5,TRBV6-5,NA,ASSYLSSPETQY
NA,TRBJ1-3,TRBV2,NA,ASSESASGNTIY
NA,TRBJ1-5,TRBV28,NA,ASRVGNQPQH
once,TRBJ1-1,TRBV5-1,NA,ASRVGGLNTEAF
few,TRBJ1-1,TRBV19,TRBD1,ASSPRQGKGNTEAF
NA,TRBJ2-1,TRBV27,NA,ASSLPPTSPSYNEQF
NA,TRBJ2-7,TRBV4-3,TRBD2,ASSQEGGTSAPYEQY
NA,TRBJ1-4,TRBV30,TRBD1,AWSVLRGRGEKLF
NA,TRBJ2-4,TRBV5-1,TRBD1,ASSQRTGGGDIQY
NA,TRBJ2-3,TRBV6-1,NA,ASHDRRTLGDTQY
NA,TRBJ2-3,TRBV2,TRBD1,ATRGGFSTDTQY
NA,TRBJ1-5,TRBV6-1,TRBD1,ASSESWTGYNQPQH
few,TRBJ1-6,TRBV2,NA,ASRETGLNSPLH
NA,TRBJ1-1,TRBV5-4,NA,ASSLWGLKNTEAF
NA,TRBJ1-1,TRBV7-2,TRBD1,ASSSDREAPEAF
NA,TRBJ1-4,TRBV9,TRBD1,ASSSPDRRNEKLF
NA,TRBJ2-7,TRBV7-2,NA,ASSLGQAYY
NA,TRBJ2-7,TRBV5-1,NA,ASSLDPARREQY
NA,TRBJ2-3,TRBV9,TRBD2,ASGLAATDTQY
NA,TRBJ2-7,TRBV11-3,TRBD1,ASSFQGQGAYEQY
once,TRBJ2-7,TRBV5-4,TRBD1,ASSYQDRREQY
NA,TRBJ2-1,TRBV7-3,NA,ASSLMPTDNEQF
NA,TRBJ1-4,TRBV28,NA,ASRPTAGGREKLF
NA,TRBJ2-7,TRBV27,NA,ASSSVFYHEQY
NA,TRBJ1-6,TRBV14,NA,ASSQDRYPYSPLH
NA,TRBJ2-3,TRBV6-1,TRBD1,ASSEGRTGVLDANTDTQY
NA,TRBJ2-3,TRBV7-3,NA,ASSFFGGSSTDTQY
NA,TRBJ1-1,TRBV30,NA,AWSWGLGTEAF
NA,TRBJ2-1,TRBV4-3,TRBD1,ASSQSVTGRAYNEQF
few,TRBJ1-2,TRBV5-1,NA,ASSLIEGALPGYT
many,TRBJ1-2,TRBV29-1,TRBD1,SAVTGLYGYT
NA,TRBJ2-7,TRBV5-1,NA,ASRDQGLTGEQY
once,TRBJ2-1,TRBV7-3,NA,ASSLGSRQGL
NA,TRBJ1-1,TRBV6-6,NA,ASTLLMGDTEAF
NA,TRBJ2-7,TRBV4-1,NA,ASSQEERSGEQY
NA,TRBJ2-5,TRBV7-6,NA,ASSFESLGTQY
NA,TRBJ2-5,TRBV18,NA,ASSPASQETQY
once,TRBJ1-1,TRBV5-5,NA,ASSLDQVGGTEAF
NA,TRBJ1-3,TRBV28,TRBD1,ASSLFSGTDSGNTIY
NA,TRBJ1-4,TRBV4-3,NA,ASSQDLNREAV
NA,TRBJ1-2,TRBV28,NA,ASSLVSGEGGYT
NA,TRBJ2-5,TRBV7-9,NA,ASSRRDRGKETQY